These 23 T cell receptor beta chains were sequenced from one sample in a study of a mutant IDH1 vaccine in newly diagnosed glioma (dated by TCRdb to the early 2020s). The library relied on the immunoSEQ multiplex PCR assay. TCRdb provides this immuneACCESS table in a form limited to in-frame rearrangements. Some clones are lacking; in checked studies, under half of them reflect an unresolved V gene, and why the rest are absent is not known. The sample data list some 34,000 clones, and roughly 90% of these were observed just once. The ten largest account for over 4.5% of the sample. The antigens for these receptors are not known. The sample's time point label, in plain terms: week 47, end of study. Each vaccine dose was 300 ug of a 20-mer mutant IDH1 peptide in Montanide, given subcutaneously with topical imiquimod. The specimen was PBMCs, collected from a glioma patient whose treatment included an IDH1 peptide vaccine. Every receptor here comes from a woman in her thirties or forties with glioma.

The rearrangement links TRBV6-5 to TRBJ1-2; D call uncertain. V gave up 5 bases and J gave up 8 bases, with 12 bases separating them. The CDR3 has 12 residues. The germline gives CDR1 MNHEY, CDR2 SVGAGI. The DNA of the CDR3 is TGTGCCAGCAGTGCGGGGTTCCGGGGCTACACCTTC. Residues: CASSAGFRGYTF.

V usage is TRBV2 and J usage is TRBJ1-5, with no clear D. This CDR3 is built from 13 residues. V was shortened by 0 bases and J by 4 bases, with 4 bases between the two germline ends. Germline loops: CDR1 SNHLY, CDR2 FYNNEI. CDR3 coding DNA: TGTGCCAGCAGTGAAGCGGGGAATCAGCCCCAGCATTTT. Translation: CASSEAGNQPQHF.

The J gene is TRBJ1-1, the V gene TRBV19; D gene unclear. Trimming removed 3 bases from V and 0 bases from J, with 5 bases in between. The CDR3 extends over 13 amino acids. Germline V CDR1 and CDR2: LNHDA, SQIVND (reference sequence). The CDR3 loop is CASSMGMNTEAFF. The CDR3 nucleotides are TGTGCCAGTAGTATGGGAATGAACACTGAAGCTTTCTTT.

V and J are TRBV30 and TRBJ1-3, with D perhaps matching TRBD1 (5 bases). V shed 5 bases and J shed 4 bases, with 9 bases lying between them. There are 12 residues in the CDR3. Per germline, CDR1 GTSNPN and CDR2 SVGIG (reference sequence). The CDR3 protein is CAWGAGGNTIYF. The DNA for the CDR3 is TGTGCCTGGGGGGCTGGAGGAAACACCATATATTTT. The full variable domain, its missing parts supplied by reference TRBV30 and TRBJ1-3, is SQTIHQWPATLVQPVGSPLSLECTVEGTSNPNLYWYRQAAGRGLQLLFYSVGIGQISSEVPQNLSASRPQDRQFILSSKKLLLSDSGFYLCAWGAGGNTIYFGEGSWLTVV.

V is TRBV19 and J is TRBJ2-5, with D tentatively TRBD1 (6 bases). The CDR3 spans 13 residues. V was cut by 8 bases and J by 2 bases, with 12 bases left in between. Germline V gene sequence: CDR1 LNHDA, CDR2 SQIVND (reference sequence). CDR3 protein: CASGRGHQETQYF. DNA for the CDR3: TGTGCCAGTGGCAGGGGCCATCAAGAGACCCAGTACTTC.

The rearrangement uses TRBV6-6 and TRBJ2-5, with 8 bases lining up with TRBD1. Germline CDR1 reads MNHNY; CDR2 reads SVGAGI (reference sequence). This CDR3 spans 14 amino acids. V shed 4 bases and J 2 bases; nucleotides not matched to a gene: 3. The CDR3: CASSFRQGQETQYF. For the CDR3, the DNA is TGTGCCAGCAGTTTTAGACAGGGGCAAGAGACCCAGTACTTC.

The chain employs TRBV5-1 and TRBJ2-5; weak D call: TRBD2 (6 bases). The CDR3 runs to 14 residues. From germline, CDR1 is SGHRS and CDR2 YFSETQ. The V and J ends lost 3 bases and 5 bases respectively, with 14 bases between them. The CDR3 DNA reads as TGCGCCAGCAGCTGGACTACCCAAGTTGAGACCCAGTACTTC. Residues: CASSWTTQVETQYF.

The J gene is TRBJ2-1, the V gene TRBV25-1; D unresolved. The V and J ends lost 6 bases and 9 bases respectively, with 6 bases between them. Germline values: CDR1 MGHDK, CDR2 SYGVNS. The CDR3 consists of 10 residues. The CDR3 reads CASRGPEQFF. For the CDR3, the DNA is TGTGCCAGCAGAGGGCCTGAGCAGTTCTTC.

The rearrangement uses TRBV28 and TRBJ2-7; TRBD2 matches at 10 bases. With V trimmed by 8 bases and J by 4 bases, 8 bases remained unmatched. Germline CDR1 and CDR2: MDHEN and SYDVKM. This CDR3 contains 14 residues. CDR3 sequence: CASVEREGPYEQYF. In nucleotides, the CDR3 is TGTGCCAGCGTGGAGCGGGAGGGCCCTTACGAGCAGTACTTC.

The chain has TRBV7-8 and TRBJ2-7; D not resolved. Trimming removed 1 base at V and 2 bases at J, with 6 bases between. Germline V gene sequence: CDR1 SGHVS, CDR2 FQNEAQ. The CDR3 has 13 residues. The CDR3 sequence: CASSLVGTYEQYF. In DNA form, the CDR3 reads TGTGCCAGCAGCTTAGTGGGCACCTACGAGCAGTACTTC.

This chain connects TRBV7-2 to TRBJ1-5; no reliable D call. There are 17 residues in the CDR3. CDR1 is SGHTA, CDR2 FQGNSA, per germline. V lost 2 bases and J 2 bases, leaving 16 bases between the germline ends. The CDR3 region is CASSLRARVSGNQPQHF. As DNA, the CDR3 is TGTGCCAGCAGCTTAAGGGCGCGGGTTTCCGGCAATCAGCCCCAGCATTTT.

The chain couples TRBV5-4 to TRBJ1-1, with no clear D. Trimming removed 4 bases at V and 0 bases at J, with 7 bases between. Germline assignment: CDR1 SGHNT and CDR2 YYREEE (reference sequence). This CDR3 region has 13 residues. CDR3 sequence reads: CASSGRLNTEAFF. The CDR3 nucleotides are TGTGCCAGCAGCGGTAGACTGAACACTGAAGCTTTCTTT.

This clone was seen once. This sequence joins TRBV13 and TRBJ2-1; 9 bases align to TRBD1. V dropped 5 bases and J dropped 8; count of bases not matched to a gene: 10. CDR1 is PRHDT, CDR2 FYEKMQ, per germline (reference sequence). The CDR3 runs 15 residues. The CDR3 loop reads CASSPGTGLRDEQFF. For the CDR3, the DNA is TGTGCCAGCAGCCCTGGGACAGGGTTACGCGATGAGCAGTTCTTC.

The rearrangement joins TRBV9 to TRBJ2-5; tentatively, D is TRBD2 (6 bases). Germline V gene data show CDR1 as SGDLS and CDR2 as YYNGEE. This CDR3 comprises 14 residues. V gave up 4 bases and J gave up 5 bases, with 15 bases separating them. The CDR3 DNA reads TGTGCCAGCAGCCCCAACGCAGGGAGGGAGACCCAGTACTTC. Its protein product is CASSPNAGRETQYF.

This chain links TRBV5-1 with TRBJ1-2, with unresolved D. V lost 0 bases and J lost 7, with 13 bases in between. Germline V lookup: CDR1 SGHRS, CDR2 YFSETQ. The CDR3 runs 14 residues. Here the CDR3 reads CASSLEVGEGGYTF. As DNA, the CDR3 is TGCGCCAGCAGCTTGGAAGTCGGGGAAGGTGGCTACACCTTC.

V and J are TRBV4-1 and TRBJ2-3; 10 bases are a match to TRBD2. J lost 5 bases, V lost 1 base, and 3 bases had no gene match. From germline, CDR1 is MGHRA and CDR2 YSYEKL. This CDR3 has 15 amino acids. This CDR3 reads CASSQVSSGRDTQYF. The CDR3 nucleotides read TGCGCCAGCAGCCAAGTGTCTAGCGGGAGAGATACGCAGTATTTT.

The rearrangement uses TRBV5-4 and TRBJ2-3, with 7 positions matching TRBD1. The germline V gene encodes CDR1 SGHNT and CDR2 YYREEE (reference sequence). V lost 4 bases to trimming and J lost 2 bases; unmatched junction nucleotides: 7. The CDR3 covers 15 residues. The CDR3 DNA follows: TGTGCCAGCAGCCCGGACAGGAATCCCACAGATACGCAGTATTTT. Translated: CASSPDRNPTDTQYF.

This sequence joins TRBV5-4 and TRBJ1-1, with a weak D call TRBD1 (6 bases). Germline V gene data show CDR1 as SGHNT and CDR2 as YYREEE (reference sequence). V was trimmed by 0 bases and J by 7 bases, leaving 16 bases between them. This CDR3 region has 15 residues. For the CDR3, the DNA is TGTGCCAGCAGCTTGGGCCCACGCGGACAGCTTGAAGCTTTCTTT. Its translation: CASSLGPRGQLEAFF.

The gene calls are TRBV10-3 and TRBJ1-2; 8 bases are shared with TRBD1. V shed 7 bases and J 2 bases; nucleotides not matched to a gene: 6. Looked up from germline, CDR1 is ENHRY and CDR2 is SYGVKD. The CDR3 spans 14 residues. CDR3 coding DNA: TGTGCCATCAAAACCGGGACAGGCAACTATGGCTACACCTTC. Protein product: CAIKTGTGNYGYTF.

V is TRBV2 and J is TRBJ2-2; 10 nucleotides align to TRBD2. Germline V gene lookup returns CDR1 SNHLY and CDR2 FYNNEI. The junction had 3 bases not matched to a gene; V was cut back by 4 bases and J by 4 bases. The CDR3 is made up of 15 amino acids. CDR3 DNA sequence: TGTGCCAGCAGTGGGGTAGCGGGGGGCACCGGGGAGCTGTTTTTT. Translated: CASSGVAGGTGELFF.

The chain joins TRBV5-4 to TRBJ2-1; 13 positions match TRBD2. Germline V lookup: CDR1 SGHNT, CDR2 YYREEE (reference sequence). The junction had 7 bases not matched to a gene; V was cut back by 0 bases and J by 10 bases. This CDR3 contains 16 residues. CDR3 DNA: TGTGCCAGCAGCTTGGGTACTAGCGGGGGGGCTAGAGAGCAGTTCTTC. Its protein is CASSLGTSGGAREQFF.

This chain uses TRBV11-3 with TRBJ2-2, with TRBD2 matching 10 bases. V gave up 4 bases and J gave up 3 bases; unmatched junction bases: 5. The CDR3 has 16 amino acids. CDR1 SGHNT and CDR2 YENEEA come from the germline V gene. CDR3 sequence: CASSSPSGGYTGELFF. CDR3 DNA: TGTGCCAGCAGCTCGCCTAGCGGGGGTTACACCGGGGAGCTGTTTTTT.

This chain uses TRBV29-1 with TRBJ2-1; TRBD2 matches 13 bases. Germline CDR1 reads SQVTM; CDR2 reads ANQGSEA. With V trimmed by 8 bases and J by 9 bases, 10 bases remained unmatched. CDR3 length equals 14 residues. CDR3 in DNA: TGCAGCACTACCCGGACTAGCGGGAGCCTTGAGCAGTTCTTC. Translation: CSTTRTSGSLEQFF.